This T cell receptor (beta chain) was captured in a study of T cell repertoires in cytomegalovirus infection. Study-level points and caveats: Ex vivo, HLA-C-restricted CMV-specific TCR beta clonotypes prevailed over the rest of the response.

MiXCR was run by TCRdb on the reads, yielding one entry per CDR3 protein. The table lists more than 350,000 distinct CDR3 sequences, 30% to 40% of them singletons, with roughly 13% in the top ten. The ends lost 7 bases at V and 0 bases at J; junction bases unmatched: 12. The CDR3 spans 17 residues. CDR1 is LNHDA, CDR2 SQIVND, per germline (reference sequence). Regarding this clonotype: Its antigen remains unknown.

The chain couples TRBV19 to TRBJ2-1; TRBD2 agrees at 7 bases. Input material: PBMCs. The clonotype originates from a human donor in good health (CMV status not recorded). Some clones in this sample may be carry-over from other donors' samples. The DNA for the CDR3 is TGTGCCAGTACTACCGGGAGGCTGGGGAGCTCCTACAATGAGCAGTTCTTC. Translating gives CASTTGRLGSSYNEQFF.